The rows below give T cell receptor beta chains drawn from one sample of a study of T cells in Graves' hyperthyroidism and ophthalmopathy. TCRdb processed the multiplex PCR reads anew with MiXCR; each CDR3 protein has one entry. This sample yields around 600,000 distinct CDR3 sequences, of which about 45% are seen a single time; under 8.5% belongs to the top ten. Material for sequencing was peripheral blood or thyroid tissue (not recorded which). The source is an adult man with Graves' disease, either hyperthyroidism or ophthalmopathy (not recorded which). The CDR3 runs from the conserved cysteine through the conserved F or W. Fields, in order: V gene, CDR3 protein.

V: TRBV7-9; CDR3: CASSLAGLASGELFF
V: TRBV10-3; CDR3: CAISEYGGGSTEAFF
V: TRBV2; CDR3: CASSEDREGGYTF
V: TRBV19; CDR3: CASSIVRGQANYGYTF
V: TRBV2; CDR3: CASSVDRVSNYGYTF
V: TRBV6-6; CDR3: CASRPPGRTTGELFF
V: TRBV19; CDR3: CASSALGGQETQYF
V: TRBV18; CDR3: CASSPSRPGQGNNSPLHF
V: TRBV24-1; CDR3: CASKTITGANQPQHF
V: TRBV9; CDR3: CASRYDRGQETQYF
V: TRBV4-3; CDR3: CASRDGHTEAFF
V: TRBV20-1; CDR3: CSATSGRRYEQYF
V: TRBV9; CDR3: CASSVGTESNYGYTF
V: TRBV4-1; CDR3: CASSQERWNTEAFF
V: TRBV7-9; CDR3: CASSLAGNTIYF
V: TRBV9; CDR3: CASSVDTGTQETQYF
V: TRBV7-8; CDR3: CASSLVRMGRGLQETQYF
V: TRBV5-1; CDR3: CVMHPPGEANTGELFF
V: TRBV2; CDR3: CASSLEGGWGDQPQHF
V: TRBV7-8; CDR3: CASSGIRNTGELFF
V: TRBV20-1; CDR3: CSAPEPGRAQETQYF
V: TRBV15; CDR3: CATSRPDGRVEETQYF
V: TRBV10-2; CDR3: CASSERNTGELFF
V: TRBV14; CDR3: CASSQASWTGTGGYEQYF
V: TRBV10-3; CDR3: CAILGANVLTF
V: TRBV5-1; CDR3: CASSLLGTGATGQYF
V: TRBV7-9; CDR3: CASSLIEDPEAFF
V: TRBV25-1; CDR3: CASTFYYEQYF
V: TRBV20-1; CDR3: CSAPPDVAGWGEQYF
V: TRBV25-1; CDR3: CASSLACQETQYF
V: TRBV15; CDR3: CATSRDLPYEQYF
V: TRBV2; CDR3: CASSPGGLSYEQYF
V: TRBV7-9; CDR3: CASSPTANEKLFF
V: TRBV11-2; CDR3: CASSLVGLAGGGSQETQYF
V: TRBV29-1; CDR3: CSVIKGARAEAFF
V: TRBV19; CDR3: CASSRDRRGANTGELFF
V: TRBV7-8; CDR3: CASSLSQGGGPQHF
V: TRBV7-2; CDR3: CASRTGQDRPYGYTF
V: TRBV15; CDR3: CATSRDYPGTVSNQPQHF
V: TRBV7-9; CDR3: CASSWRQGAVYGYTF
V: TRBV10-3; CDR3: CAISDTGTSGRSSYEQYF
V: TRBV29-1; CDR3: CSTGTGFYEQYF
V: TRBV29-1; CDR3: CSVGTSGMKGTQYF
V: TRBV7-9; CDR3: CASSALQGGDEKLFF
V: TRBV6-5; CDR3: CASSYSSGEGYTF
V: TRBV5-1; CDR3: CASSIGTQVSGNTIYF
V: TRBV20-1; CDR3: CSARSGGNQETQYF
V: TRBV6-5; CDR3: CASSYTYPVGPGGRGTEAFF
V: TRBV12-3/TRBV12-4; CDR3: CASSYAWGRPGANVLTF
V: TRBV25-1; CDR3: CASSMRGYEQYF
V: TRBV19; CDR3: CAWSRQMNTEAFF
V: TRBV7-8; CDR3: CASSLSGGPSGRRDQYF
V: TRBV9; CDR3: CASSASGGTGSEQYF
V: TRBV19; CDR3: CASSIELAGTQETQYF
V: TRBV29-1; CDR3: CSGTMTGYGYTF
V: TRBV6-1; CDR3: CASSAHRGYEQYF
V: TRBV20-1; CDR3: CSARDEGAEETQYF
V: TRBV12-3/TRBV12-4; CDR3: CASREGARQPQHF
V: TRBV29-1; CDR3: CSVEEGPLNYGYTF
V: TRBV24-1; CDR3: CATSDPRDTNYGYTF